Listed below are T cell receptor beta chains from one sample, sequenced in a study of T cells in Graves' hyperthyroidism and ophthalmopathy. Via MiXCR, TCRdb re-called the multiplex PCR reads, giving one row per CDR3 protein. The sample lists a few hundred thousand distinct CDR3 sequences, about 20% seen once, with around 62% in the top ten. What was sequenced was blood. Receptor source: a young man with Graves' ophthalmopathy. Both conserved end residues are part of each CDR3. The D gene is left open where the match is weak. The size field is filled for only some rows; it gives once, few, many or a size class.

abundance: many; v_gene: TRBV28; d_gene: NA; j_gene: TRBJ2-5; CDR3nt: TGTGCCAGCAGTCAGGTCCGGGAGACCCAGTACTTC; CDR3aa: CASSQVRETQYF
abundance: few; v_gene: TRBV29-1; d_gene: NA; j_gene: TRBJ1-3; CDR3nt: TGCAGCGTTGACGGGACGGATGGAAACACCATATATTTT; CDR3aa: CSVDGTDGNTIYF
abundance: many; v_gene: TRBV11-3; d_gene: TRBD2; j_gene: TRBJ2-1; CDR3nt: TGTGCCAGCAGCTTAGGGCTAGCGGGAGGGCGTGAGCAGTTCTTC; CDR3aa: CASSLGLAGGREQFF
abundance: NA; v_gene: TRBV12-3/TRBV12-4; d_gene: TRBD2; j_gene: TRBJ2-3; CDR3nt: TGTGCCAGCAGTTTTGGGACTAGCGGGAGAGAGCTTGATACGCAGTATTTT; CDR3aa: CASSFGTSGRELDTQYF
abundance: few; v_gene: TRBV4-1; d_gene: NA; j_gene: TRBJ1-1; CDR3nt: TGCGCCAGCAGCCTAAAGGGCGGCCTGACCATGAACACTGAAGCTTTCTTT; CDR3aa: CASSLKGGLTMNTEAFF
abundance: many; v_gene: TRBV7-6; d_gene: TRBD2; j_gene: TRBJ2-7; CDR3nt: TGTGCCAGCAGCTTAGCGCGTTTAGCGGGAGTATCCGAGCAGTACTTC; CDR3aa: CASSLARLAGVSEQYF
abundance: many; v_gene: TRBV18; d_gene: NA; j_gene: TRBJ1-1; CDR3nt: TGTGCCAGCTCGCCGTCACTCGGGAACACTGAAGCTTTCTTT; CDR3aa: CASSPSLGNTEAFF
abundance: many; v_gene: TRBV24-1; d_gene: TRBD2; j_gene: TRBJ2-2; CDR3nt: TGTGCCACCAGTGACTCAGGACTAGCGGGATGGACCGGGGAGCTGTTTTTT; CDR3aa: CATSDSGLAGWTGELFF
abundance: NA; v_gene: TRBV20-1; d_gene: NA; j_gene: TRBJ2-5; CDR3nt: TGCAGTGCCCCCAGACCCGGGGAAGAGACCCAGTACTTC; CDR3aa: CSAPRPGEETQYF
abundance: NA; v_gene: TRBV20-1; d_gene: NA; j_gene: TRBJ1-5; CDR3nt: TGCAGTGCCACCCGGAGTTCGGGGGAGCCCCAGCATTTT; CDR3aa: CSATRSSGEPQHF
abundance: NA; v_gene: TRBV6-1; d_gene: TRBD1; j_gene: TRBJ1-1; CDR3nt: TGTGCCAGCTCTGACAGGGCGGGCACTGAAGCTTTCTTT; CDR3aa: CASSDRAGTEAFF
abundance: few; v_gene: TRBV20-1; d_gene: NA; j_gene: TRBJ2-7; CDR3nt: TGCAGTGCTAGAGTAGCGGACCGATACGAGCAGTACTTC; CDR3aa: CSARVADRYEQYF
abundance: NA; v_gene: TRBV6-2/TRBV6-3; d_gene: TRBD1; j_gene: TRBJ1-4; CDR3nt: TGTGCCAGCACCCGGACAGGGCCTGAAAAACTGTTTTTT; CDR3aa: CASTRTGPEKLFF
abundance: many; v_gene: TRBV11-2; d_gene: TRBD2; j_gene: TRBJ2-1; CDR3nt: TGTGCCAGCAGCCCCCTGGGACTAGCGGGAGGAAGGTCCTACAATGAGCAGTTCTTC; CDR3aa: CASSPLGLAGGRSYNEQFF
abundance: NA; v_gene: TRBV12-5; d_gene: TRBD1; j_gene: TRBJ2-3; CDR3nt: TGTGCTAGTGTAGGACAGGGGACAGATACGCAGTATTTT; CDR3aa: CASVGQGTDTQYF
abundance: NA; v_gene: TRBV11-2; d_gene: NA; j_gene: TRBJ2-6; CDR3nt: TGTGCCAGCAGTCGGGGGGCCCGCTCTGGGGCCAACGTCCTGACTTTC; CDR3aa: CASSRGARSGANVLTF
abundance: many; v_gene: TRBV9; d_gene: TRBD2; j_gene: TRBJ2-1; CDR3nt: TGTGCCAGCAGCGTAGGGAGGACTAGAGCCTACAATGAGCAGTTCTTC; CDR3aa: CASSVGRTRAYNEQFF
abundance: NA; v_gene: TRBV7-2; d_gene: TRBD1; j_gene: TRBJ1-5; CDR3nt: TGTGCCAGCAGCCGGACAGGCGGTGATCAGCCCCAGCATTTT; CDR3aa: CASSRTGGDQPQHF
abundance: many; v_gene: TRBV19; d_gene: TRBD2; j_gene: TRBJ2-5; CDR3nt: TGTGCCAGCCGGGGACTAGCGACACAGCAAGAGACCCAGTACTTC; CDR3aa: CASRGLATQQETQYF
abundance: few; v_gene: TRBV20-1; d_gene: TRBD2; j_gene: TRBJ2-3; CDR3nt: TGCAGTGCTAGAGAGCCAGCGGGAAAATCCACAGATACGCAGTATTTT; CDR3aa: CSAREPAGKSTDTQYF
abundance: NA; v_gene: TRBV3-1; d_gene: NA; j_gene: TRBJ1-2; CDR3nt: TGTGCCAGCAGCCAACCCGGGAGGGTTGGTGGCTACACCTTC; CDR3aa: CASSQPGRVGGYTF
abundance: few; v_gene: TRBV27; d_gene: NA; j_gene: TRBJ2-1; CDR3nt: TGTGCCAGCAGTTTACAGGGCCGCAATGAGCAGTTCTTC; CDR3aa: CASSLQGRNEQFF
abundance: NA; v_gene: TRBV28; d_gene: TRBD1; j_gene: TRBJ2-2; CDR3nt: TGTGCCAGCAGTCCCGGGACAGGGTACACCGGGGAGCTGTTTTTT; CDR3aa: CASSPGTGYTGELFF
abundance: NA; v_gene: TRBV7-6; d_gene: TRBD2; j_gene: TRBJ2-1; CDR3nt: TGTGCCAGCAGCTTAGGATCAGGGACTAGTTCTGTCAATGAGCAGTTCTTC; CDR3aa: CASSLGSGTSSVNEQFF
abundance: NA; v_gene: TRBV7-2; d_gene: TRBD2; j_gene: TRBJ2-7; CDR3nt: TGTGCCAGCAGCCCTGGACTAGCGTCCTACGAGCAGTACTTC; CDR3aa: CASSPGLASYEQYF
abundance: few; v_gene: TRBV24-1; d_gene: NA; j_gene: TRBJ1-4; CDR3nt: TGTGCCAGCGTTCCCTCCCAAACGGATGAAAAACTGTTTTTT; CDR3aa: CASVPSQTDEKLFF
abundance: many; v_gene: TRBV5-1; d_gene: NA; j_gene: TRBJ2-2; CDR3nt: TGCGCCAGCAGCTTTTACAGGAGGGACAGTTATTGGCTAAACACCGGGGAGCTGTTTTTT; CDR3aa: CASSFYRRDSYWLNTGELFF
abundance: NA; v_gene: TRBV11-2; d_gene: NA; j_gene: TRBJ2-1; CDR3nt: TGTGCCAGCAGCTTTTTGTCGGGGACCTACAATGAGCAGTTCTTC; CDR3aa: CASSFLSGTYNEQFF
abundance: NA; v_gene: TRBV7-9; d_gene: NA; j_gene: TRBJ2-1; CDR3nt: TGTGCCAGCAGCTTCTTGCCCTCCCCTATCCGGGAGCAGTTCTTC; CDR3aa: CASSFLPSPIREQFF
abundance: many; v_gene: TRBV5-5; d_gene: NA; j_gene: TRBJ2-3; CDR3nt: TGTGCCAGCAGCTGGGACAGCACAGATACGCAGTATTTT; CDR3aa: CASSWDSTDTQYF
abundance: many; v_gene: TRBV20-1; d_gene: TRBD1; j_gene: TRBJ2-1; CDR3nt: TGCAGTGCTACTGGGACAGGGGTTAATGAGCAGTTCTTC; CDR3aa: CSATGTGVNEQFF
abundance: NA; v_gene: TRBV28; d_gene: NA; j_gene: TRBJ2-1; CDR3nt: TGTGCCAGCAGACCCACAGGGCCGTTCTACAATGAGCAGTTCTTC; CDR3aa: CASRPTGPFYNEQFF
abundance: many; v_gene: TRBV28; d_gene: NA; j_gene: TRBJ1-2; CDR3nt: TGTGCCAGCAGAGCGTTCTCCAACTATGGCTACACCTTC; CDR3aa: CASRAFSNYGYTF
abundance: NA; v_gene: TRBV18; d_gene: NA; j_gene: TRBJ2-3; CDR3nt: TGTGCCAGCTCACCACTTGGGACCCCGAGCGACACAGATACGCAGTATTTT; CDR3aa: CASSPLGTPSDTDTQYF
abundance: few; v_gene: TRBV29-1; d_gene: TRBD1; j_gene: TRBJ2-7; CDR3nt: TGCAGCGCCCGGGACAGGGCGATGAGCGAGCAGTACTTC; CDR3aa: CSARDRAMSEQYF
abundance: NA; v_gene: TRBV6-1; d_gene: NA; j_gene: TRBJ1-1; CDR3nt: TGTGCCAGCTATCGAGGTGCTGAAGCTTTCTTT; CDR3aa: CASYRGAEAFF
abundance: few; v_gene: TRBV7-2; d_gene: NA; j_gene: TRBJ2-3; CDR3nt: TGTGCCAGCTCCCTTTTGGGAAGTCGGAGTACGCAGTATTTT; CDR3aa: CASSLLGSRSTQYF
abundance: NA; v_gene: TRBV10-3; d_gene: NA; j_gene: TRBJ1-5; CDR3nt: TGTGCCATCAGTGAAAGAGGGGGCAATCAGCCCCAGCATTTT; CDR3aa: CAISERGGNQPQHF
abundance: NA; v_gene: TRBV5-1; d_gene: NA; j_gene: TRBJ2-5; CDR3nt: TGCGCCAGCAGCTTGTCCAGCGCCTCAGAGACCCAGTACTTC; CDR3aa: CASSLSSASETQYF
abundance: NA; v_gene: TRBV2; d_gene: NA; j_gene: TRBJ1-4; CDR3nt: TGTGCCAGCAGAGACCGCCCTCAAAGTCGTGAAAAACTGTTTTTT; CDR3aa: CASRDRPQSREKLFF
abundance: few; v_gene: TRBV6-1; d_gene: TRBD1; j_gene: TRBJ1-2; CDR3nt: TGTGCCAGCAGTGGAGGGGGACAGTTCTATGGCTACACCTTC; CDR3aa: CASSGGGQFYGYTF
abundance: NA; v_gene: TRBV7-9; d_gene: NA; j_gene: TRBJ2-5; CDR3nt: TGTGCCAGCAGGCCCCTGGGGGAGACCCAGTACTTC; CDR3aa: CASRPLGETQYF
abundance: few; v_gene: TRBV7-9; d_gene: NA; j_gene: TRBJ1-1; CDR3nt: TGTGCCAGCAGCCCGACTTGGGGACGGAACACTGAAGCTTTCTTT; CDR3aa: CASSPTWGRNTEAFF
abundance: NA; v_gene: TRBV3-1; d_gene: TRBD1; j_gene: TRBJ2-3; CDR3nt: TGTGCCAGCAGTTACTTGTATCCGGGACAGGGTCTCTCAGATACGCAGTATTTT; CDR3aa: CASSYLYPGQGLSDTQYF
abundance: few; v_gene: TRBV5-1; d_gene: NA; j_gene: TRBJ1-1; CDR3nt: TGCGCCAGCAGAGGACCCCTCGGGGCTTTCTTT; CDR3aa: CASRGPLGAFF
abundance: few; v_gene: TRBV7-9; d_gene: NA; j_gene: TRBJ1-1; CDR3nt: TGTGCCAGCGCATCAACCCAGAACACTGAAGCTTTCTTT; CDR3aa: CASASTQNTEAFF
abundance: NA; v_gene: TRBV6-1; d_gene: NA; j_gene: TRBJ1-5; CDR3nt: TGTGCCAGCAGTGACCCACGACAGGTTTATCAGCCCCAGCATTTT; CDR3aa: CASSDPRQVYQPQHF
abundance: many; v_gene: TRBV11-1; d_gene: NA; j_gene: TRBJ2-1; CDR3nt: TGTGCCAGCAGCCACATCAAAAATGAGCAGTTCTTC; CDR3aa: CASSHIKNEQFF
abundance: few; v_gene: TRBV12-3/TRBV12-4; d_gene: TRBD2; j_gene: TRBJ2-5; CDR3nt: TGTGCCAGCAGCGTCGGGGGGGGAGCGGGAGAAGAGACCCAGTACTTC; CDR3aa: CASSVGGGAGEETQYF
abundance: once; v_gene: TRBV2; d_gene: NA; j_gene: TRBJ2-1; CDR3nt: TGTGCCAGCGGGTCGGGAGCTCTCTCCAATGAGCAGTTCTTC; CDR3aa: CASGSGALSNEQFF
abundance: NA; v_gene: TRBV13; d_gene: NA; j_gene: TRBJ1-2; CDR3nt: TGTGCCAGCAGCTTGGACAGATCTAACTATGGCTACACCTTC; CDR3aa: CASSLDRSNYGYTF
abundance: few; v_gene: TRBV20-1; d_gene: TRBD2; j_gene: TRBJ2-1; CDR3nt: TGCAGTGTTGAGGGACTACACCTCTACAATGAGCAGTTCTTC; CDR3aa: CSVEGLHLYNEQFF
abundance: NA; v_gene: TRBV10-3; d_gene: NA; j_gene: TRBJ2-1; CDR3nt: TGTGCCATAAGTCTGGGAGAGGGGCAGTTCTTC; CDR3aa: CAISLGEGQFF
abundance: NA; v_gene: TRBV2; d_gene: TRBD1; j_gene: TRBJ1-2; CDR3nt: TGTGCCAGCAGTGGGACAGGGGGCAACTATGGCTACACCTTC; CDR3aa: CASSGTGGNYGYTF
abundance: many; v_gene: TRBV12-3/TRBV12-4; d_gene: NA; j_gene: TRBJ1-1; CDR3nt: TGTGCCAGCAGTTTAGTGGCGGTAGTGAGCACTGAAGCTTTCTTT; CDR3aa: CASSLVAVVSTEAFF
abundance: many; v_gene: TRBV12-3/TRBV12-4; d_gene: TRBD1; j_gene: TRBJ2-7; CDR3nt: TGTGCCAGCAGTCCGAGACAGCCGGGACAGGGCCGGGAGCAGTACTTC; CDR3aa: CASSPRQPGQGREQYF
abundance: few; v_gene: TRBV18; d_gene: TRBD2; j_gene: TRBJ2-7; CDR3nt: TGTGCCAGCTCACCAGGGAATAGCGGGAGAAGCGGCGAGCAGTACTTC; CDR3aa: CASSPGNSGRSGEQYF